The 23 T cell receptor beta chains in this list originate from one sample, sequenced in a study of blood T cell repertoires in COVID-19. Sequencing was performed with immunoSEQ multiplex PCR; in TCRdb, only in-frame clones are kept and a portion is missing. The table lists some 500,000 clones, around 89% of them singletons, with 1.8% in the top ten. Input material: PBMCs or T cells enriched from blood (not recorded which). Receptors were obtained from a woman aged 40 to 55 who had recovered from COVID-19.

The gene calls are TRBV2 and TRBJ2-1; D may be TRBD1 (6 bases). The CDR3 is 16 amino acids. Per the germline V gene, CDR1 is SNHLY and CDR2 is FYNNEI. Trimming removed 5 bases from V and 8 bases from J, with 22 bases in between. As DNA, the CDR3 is TGTGCCAGCAGTCTATACAGGGCGAGTTTAATGGATGAGCAGTTCTTC. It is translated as CASSLYRASLMDEQFF.

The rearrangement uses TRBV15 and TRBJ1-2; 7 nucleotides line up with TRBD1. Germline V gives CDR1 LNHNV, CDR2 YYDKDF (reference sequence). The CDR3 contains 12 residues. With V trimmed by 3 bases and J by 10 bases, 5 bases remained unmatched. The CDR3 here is CATSSGGTVYTF. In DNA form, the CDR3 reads TGTGCCACCAGCAGTGGCGGGACAGTCTACACCTTC.

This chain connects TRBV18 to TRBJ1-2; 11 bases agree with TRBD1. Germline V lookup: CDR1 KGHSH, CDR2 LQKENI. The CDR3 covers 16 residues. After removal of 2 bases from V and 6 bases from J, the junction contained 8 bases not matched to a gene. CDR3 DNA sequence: TGTGCCAGCTCACCAACTCGGACAGGGGGCGAGGATGGCTACACCTTC. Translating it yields CASSPTRTGGEDGYTF.

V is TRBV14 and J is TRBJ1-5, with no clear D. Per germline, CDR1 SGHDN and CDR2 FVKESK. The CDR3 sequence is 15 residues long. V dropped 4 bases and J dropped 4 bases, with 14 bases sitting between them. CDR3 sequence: CASSPRRVRNQPQHF. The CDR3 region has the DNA TGTGCCAGCAGCCCTCGCCGGGTTCGGAATCAGCCCCAGCATTTT.

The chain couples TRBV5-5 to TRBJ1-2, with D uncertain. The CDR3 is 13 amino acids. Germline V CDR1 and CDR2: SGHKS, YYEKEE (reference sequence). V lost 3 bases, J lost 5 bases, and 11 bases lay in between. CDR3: CASSSPGVYGYTF. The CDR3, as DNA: TGTGCCAGCAGCTCACCCGGTGTTTATGGCTACACCTTC.

As DNA, the CDR3 is TGTGCCAGCAGCTTAGTAACAGGGAGTAGCACTGAAGCTTTCTTT. Encoded protein: CASSLVTGSSTEAFF. The J gene is TRBJ1-1, the V gene TRBV13, with D possibly TRBD1 on 6 matching bases. V dropped 1 base and J dropped 4 bases, with 13 bases sitting between them. Germline CDR1 is PRHDT and CDR2 is FYEKMQ (reference sequence). There are 15 residues in the CDR3. The whole variable domain, remainder taken from reference TRBV13 and TRBJ1-1, is AAGVIQSPRHLIKEKRETATLKCYPIPRHDTVYWYQQGPGQDPQFLISFYEKMQSDKGSIPDRFSAQQFSDYHSELNMSSLELGDSALYFCASSLVTGSSTEAFFGQGTRLTVV.

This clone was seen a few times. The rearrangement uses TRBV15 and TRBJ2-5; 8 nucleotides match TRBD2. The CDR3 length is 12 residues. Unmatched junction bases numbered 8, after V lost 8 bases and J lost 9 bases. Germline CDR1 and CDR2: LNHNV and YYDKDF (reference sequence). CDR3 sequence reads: CATGGVAGSQYF. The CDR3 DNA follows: TGTGCCACCGGAGGGGTAGCGGGGTCCCAGTACTTC. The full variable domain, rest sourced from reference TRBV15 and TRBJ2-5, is DAMVIQNPRYQVTQFGKPVTLSCSQTLNHNVMYWYQQKSSQAPKLLFHYYDKDFNNEADTPDNFQSRRPNTSFCFLDIRSPGLGDTAMYLCATGGVAGSQYFGPGTRLLVL.

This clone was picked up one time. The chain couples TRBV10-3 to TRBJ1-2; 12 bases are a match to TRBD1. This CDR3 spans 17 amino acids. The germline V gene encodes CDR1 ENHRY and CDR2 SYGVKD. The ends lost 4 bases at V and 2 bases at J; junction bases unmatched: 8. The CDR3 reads CAISAGTGGAENYGYTF. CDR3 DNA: TGTGCCATCAGTGCTGGGACAGGGGGCGCCGAAAACTATGGCTACACCTTC.

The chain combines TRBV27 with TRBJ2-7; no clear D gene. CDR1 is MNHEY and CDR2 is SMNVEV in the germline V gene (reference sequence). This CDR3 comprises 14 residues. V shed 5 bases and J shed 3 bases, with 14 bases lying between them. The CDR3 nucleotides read TGTGCCAGCAGTCCTCGACGGCTAGGCTACGAGCAGTACTTC. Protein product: CASSPRRLGYEQYF.

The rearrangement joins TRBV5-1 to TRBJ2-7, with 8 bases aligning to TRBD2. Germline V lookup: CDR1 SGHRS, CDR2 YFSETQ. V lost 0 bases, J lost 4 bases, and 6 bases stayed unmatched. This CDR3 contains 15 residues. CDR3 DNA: TGCGCCAGCAGCTTGGAGGCGGGAGGTAGATACGAGCAGTACTTC. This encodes CASSLEAGGRYEQYF.

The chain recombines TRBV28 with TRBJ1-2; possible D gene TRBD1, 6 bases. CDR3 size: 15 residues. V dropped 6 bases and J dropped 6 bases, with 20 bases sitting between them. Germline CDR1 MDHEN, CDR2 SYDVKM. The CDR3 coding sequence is TGTGCCAGCAGCCCACAACCCCCGACAGGCGATGGCTACACCTTC. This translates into CASSPQPPTGDGYTF.

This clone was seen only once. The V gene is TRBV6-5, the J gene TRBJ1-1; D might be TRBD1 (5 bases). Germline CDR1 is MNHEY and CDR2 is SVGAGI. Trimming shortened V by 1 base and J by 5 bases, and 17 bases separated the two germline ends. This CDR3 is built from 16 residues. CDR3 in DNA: TGTGCCAGCAGTTACTTAGTAGGGGCCACCGGGACTGAAGCTTTCTTT. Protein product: CASSYLVGATGTEAFF.

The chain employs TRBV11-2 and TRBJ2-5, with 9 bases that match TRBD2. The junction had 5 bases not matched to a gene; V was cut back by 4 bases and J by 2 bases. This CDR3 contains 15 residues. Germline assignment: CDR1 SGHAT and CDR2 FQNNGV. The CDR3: CASSSLAGSQETQYF. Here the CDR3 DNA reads TGTGCCAGCAGCTCCCTAGCGGGATCGCAAGAGACCCAGTACTTC.

CDR3 coding DNA: TGTGCCAGCCAAGCGGGAGGAGAGACCCAGTACTTC. Translating it yields CASQAGGETQYF. The chain is built from TRBV19 and TRBJ2-5; 9 bases map to TRBD2. Germline lookup yields CDR1 LNHDA and CDR2 SQIVND (reference sequence). The CDR3 totals 12 residues. The V segment lost 9 bases and the J segment 4 bases; nucleotides outside the gene matches: 3.

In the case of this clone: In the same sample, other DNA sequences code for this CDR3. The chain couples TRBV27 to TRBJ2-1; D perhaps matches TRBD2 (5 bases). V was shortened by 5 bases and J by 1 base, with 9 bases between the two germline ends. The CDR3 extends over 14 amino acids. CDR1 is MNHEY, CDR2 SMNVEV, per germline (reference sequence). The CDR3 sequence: CASSLRGSYNEQFF. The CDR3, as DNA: TGTGCCAGCAGTCTACGGGGTTCCTACAATGAGCAGTTCTTC.

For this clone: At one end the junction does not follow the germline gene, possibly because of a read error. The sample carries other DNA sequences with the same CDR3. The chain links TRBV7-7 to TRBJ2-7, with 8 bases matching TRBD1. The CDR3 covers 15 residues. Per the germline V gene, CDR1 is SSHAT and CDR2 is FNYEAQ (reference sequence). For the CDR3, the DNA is TGTGCCAGCAGCTTAGGACAGGGGTTAGCCTATGAGCAGTACTTC. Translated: CASSLGQGLAYEQYF.

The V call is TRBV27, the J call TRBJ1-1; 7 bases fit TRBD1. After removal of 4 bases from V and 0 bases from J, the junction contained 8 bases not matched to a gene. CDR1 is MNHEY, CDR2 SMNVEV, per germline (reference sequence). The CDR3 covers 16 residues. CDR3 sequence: CASSWDSRTMNTEAFF. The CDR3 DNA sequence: TGTGCCAGCAGTTGGGACAGCCGAACCATGAACACTGAAGCTTTCTTT.

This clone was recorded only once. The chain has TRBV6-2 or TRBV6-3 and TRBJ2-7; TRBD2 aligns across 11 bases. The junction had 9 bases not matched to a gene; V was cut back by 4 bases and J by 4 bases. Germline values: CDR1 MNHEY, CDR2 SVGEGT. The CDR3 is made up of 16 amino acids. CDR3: CASSLETGTSGYEQYF. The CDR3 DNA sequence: TGTGCCAGCAGTTTAGAGACCGGGACTAGCGGTTACGAGCAGTACTTC.

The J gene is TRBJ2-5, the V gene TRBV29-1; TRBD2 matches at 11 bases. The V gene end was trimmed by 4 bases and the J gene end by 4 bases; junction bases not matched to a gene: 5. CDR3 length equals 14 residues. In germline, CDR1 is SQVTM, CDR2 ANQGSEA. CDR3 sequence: CSVATSGTGETQYF. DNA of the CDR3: TGCAGCGTTGCGACTAGCGGGACGGGAGAGACCCAGTACTTC.

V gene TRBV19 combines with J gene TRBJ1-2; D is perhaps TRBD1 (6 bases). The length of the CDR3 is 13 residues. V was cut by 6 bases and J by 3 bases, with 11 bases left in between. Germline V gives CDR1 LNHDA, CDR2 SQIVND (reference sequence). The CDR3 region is CASSTGSHYGYTF. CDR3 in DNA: TGTGCCAGTAGCACAGGGTCTCACTATGGCTACACCTTC.

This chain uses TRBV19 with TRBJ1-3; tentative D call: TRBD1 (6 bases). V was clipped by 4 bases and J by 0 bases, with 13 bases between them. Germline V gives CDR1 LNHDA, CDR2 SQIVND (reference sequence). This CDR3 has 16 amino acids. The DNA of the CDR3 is TGTGCCAGTAGTAGCTCAAGGGGGATCTCTGGAAACACCATATATTTT. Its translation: CASSSSRGISGNTIYF.

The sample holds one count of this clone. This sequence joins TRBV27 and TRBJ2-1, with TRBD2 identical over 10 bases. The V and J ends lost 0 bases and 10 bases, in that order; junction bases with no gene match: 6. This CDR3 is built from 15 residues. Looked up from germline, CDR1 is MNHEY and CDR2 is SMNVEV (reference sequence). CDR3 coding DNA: TGTGCCAGCAGTTTATCGCCGCTAGCGGGAGACGAGCAGTTCTTC. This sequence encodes CASSLSPLAGDEQFF.

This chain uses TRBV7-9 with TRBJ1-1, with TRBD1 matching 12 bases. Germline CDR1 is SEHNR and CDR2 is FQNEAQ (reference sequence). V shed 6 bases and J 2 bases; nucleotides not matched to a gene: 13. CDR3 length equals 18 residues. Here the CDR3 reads CASSTDRDRGLLNTEAFF. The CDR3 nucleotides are TGTGCCAGCAGTACCGACCGGGACAGGGGGCTCCTAAACACTGAAGCTTTCTTT.